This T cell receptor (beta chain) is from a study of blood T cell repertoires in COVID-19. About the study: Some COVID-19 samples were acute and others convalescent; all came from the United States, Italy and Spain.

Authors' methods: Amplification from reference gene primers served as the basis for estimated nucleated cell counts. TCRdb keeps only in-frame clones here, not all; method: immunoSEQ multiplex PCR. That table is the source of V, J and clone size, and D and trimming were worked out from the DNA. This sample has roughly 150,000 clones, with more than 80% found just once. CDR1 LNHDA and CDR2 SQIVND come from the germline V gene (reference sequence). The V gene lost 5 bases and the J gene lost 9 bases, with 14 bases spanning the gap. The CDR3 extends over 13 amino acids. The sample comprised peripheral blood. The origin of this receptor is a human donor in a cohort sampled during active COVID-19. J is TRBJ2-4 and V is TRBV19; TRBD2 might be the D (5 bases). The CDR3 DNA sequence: TGTGCCAGTAGTTGGACTGGAGACGGCATTCAGTACTTC. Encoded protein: CASSWTGDGIQYF. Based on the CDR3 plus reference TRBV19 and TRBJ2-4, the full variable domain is DGGITQSPKYLFRKEGQNVTLSCEQNLNHDAMYWYRQDPGQGLRLIYYSQIVNDFQKGDIAEGYSVSREKKESFPLTVTSAQKNPTAFYLCASSWTGDGIQYFGAGTRLSVL.